This T cell receptor (beta chain) was profiled in a study of blood T cell repertoires in COVID-19. Study overall: Sources were T cells, B-cell-depleted T cells, or PBMCs; the material itself was cDNA or gDNA.

In the source study's methods: Quantification of nucleated cells was approximated via reference gene primer amplification. Only in-frame clones appear in the TCRdb table, and some are missing; sequencing was by immunoSEQ multiplex PCR. From that table come the V and J calls and clone size; the DNA was used to work out D and trimming. The sample lists 35,000 to 45,000 clones, approximately 80% occurring once. Sequencing was done on a sample of peripheral blood. This TCR was sampled from a man in his fifties with active COVID-19.

The CDR3 nucleotides read TGTGCCAGCAGTCGGACTAGGAGCACCGGGGAGCTGTTTTTT. It is translated as CASSRTRSTGELFF. The V call is TRBV6-5, the J call TRBJ2-2, with 7 bases that match TRBD2. V lost 5 bases, J lost 4 bases, and 4 bases stayed unmatched. The CDR3 consists of 14 residues. The germline V gene has CDR1 MNHEY and CDR2 SVGAGI.